These 4 T cell receptor beta chains came from one sample sequenced in a study of blood T cell repertoires in COVID-19. Sequenced by immunoSEQ multiplex PCR; TCRdb stores in-frame clones only, minus some. The sample has 150,000 to 200,000 clones, roughly 85% seen once. Sequencing was done on a sample of peripheral blood. Receptor source: a woman aged 70-85 years with acute or convalescent COVID-19.

This rearrangement joins TRBV2 to TRBJ2-2; D is undetermined. CDR1 SNHLY and CDR2 FYNNEI come from the germline V gene. Trimming cost V 7 bases and J 4 bases, with 13 bases left between them. CDR3 length: 14 residues. In DNA form, the CDR3 reads TGTGCCAGCATGAGGTCCCGTGGCACCGGGGAGCTGTTTTTT. This encodes CASMRSRGTGELFF.

The sample holds many counts of this clone. The chain has TRBV9 and TRBJ1-5; D not certain. The CDR3 contains 13 residues. The V end was cut by 2 bases, the J end by 7 bases, with 10 bases between. Germline CDR1 is SGDLS and CDR2 is YYNGEE. For the CDR3, the DNA is TGTGCCAGCAGCGTCGACGTTAGCCAGCCCCAGCATTTT. This translates into CASSVDVSQPQHF.

The genes are TRBV5-8 and TRBJ2-1, with D possibly matching TRBD1 (6 bases). Germline V gene sequence: CDR1 SGHTS, CDR2 YDEGEE. Trimming removed 3 bases at V and 7 bases at J, with 11 bases between. This CDR3 is built from 13 residues. Written as DNA, the CDR3 is TGTGCCAGCAGCTCCGGACAGACGAATGAGCAGTTCTTC. It translates to CASSSGQTNEQFF.

The chain employs TRBV2 and TRBJ2-3, with D possibly TRBD2 on 5 matching bases. Germline assignment: CDR1 SNHLY and CDR2 FYNNEI. V gave up 4 bases and J gave up 6 bases, with 14 bases separating them. The CDR3 loop spans 14 amino acids. The CDR3 DNA is TGTGCCAGCAGTGGGGAGACACCAGGCGATACGCAGTATTTT. This codes for CASSGETPGDTQYF.